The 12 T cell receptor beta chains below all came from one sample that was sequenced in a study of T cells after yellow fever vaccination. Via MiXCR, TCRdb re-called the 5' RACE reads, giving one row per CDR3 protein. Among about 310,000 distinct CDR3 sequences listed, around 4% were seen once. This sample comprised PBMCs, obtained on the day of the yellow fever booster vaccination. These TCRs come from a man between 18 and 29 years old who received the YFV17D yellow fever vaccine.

CDR3 residues: CASTRTANYGYTF. The CDR3 region has the DNA TGTGCCAGCACCCGAACAGCTAACTATGGCTACACCTTC. This chain uses TRBV9 with TRBJ1-2; D not certain. Germline V gives CDR1 SGDLS, CDR2 YYNGEE. The length of the CDR3 is 13 residues. Deletions cut 6 bases from V and 0 bases from J, with 9 bases between.

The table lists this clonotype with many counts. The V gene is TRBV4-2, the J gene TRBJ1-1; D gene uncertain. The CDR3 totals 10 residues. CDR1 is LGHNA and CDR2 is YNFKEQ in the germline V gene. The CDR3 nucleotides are TGTACTATCGGAGGCACTGAAGCTTTCTTT. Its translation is CTIGGTEAFF.

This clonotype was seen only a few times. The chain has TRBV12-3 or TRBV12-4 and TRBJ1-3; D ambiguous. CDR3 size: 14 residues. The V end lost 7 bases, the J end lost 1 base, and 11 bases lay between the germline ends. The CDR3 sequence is CASIHDLSGNTIYF. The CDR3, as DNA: TGTGCCAGCATCCACGACTTGTCTGGAAACACCATATATTTT.

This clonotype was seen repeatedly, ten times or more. The CDR3 reads CASSLGSGGIQETQYF. The DNA of the CDR3 is TGCGCCAGCAGCTTGGGAAGCGGGGGTATACAAGAGACCCAGTACTTC. V gene TRBV5-1 combines with J gene TRBJ2-5, with 8 positions matching TRBD2. This CDR3 has 16 amino acids. In germline, CDR1 is SGHRS, CDR2 YFSETQ. The trim removed 0 bases at V and 2 bases at J, leaving 6 bases unmatched. Looking up the rest from reference TRBV5-1 and TRBJ2-5 gives the full variable domain: KAGVTQTPRYLIKTRGQQVTLSCSPISGHRSVSWYQQTPGQGLQFLFEYFSETQRNKGNFPGRFSGRQFSNSRSEMNVSTLELGDSALYLCASSLGSGGIQETQYFGPGTRLLVL.

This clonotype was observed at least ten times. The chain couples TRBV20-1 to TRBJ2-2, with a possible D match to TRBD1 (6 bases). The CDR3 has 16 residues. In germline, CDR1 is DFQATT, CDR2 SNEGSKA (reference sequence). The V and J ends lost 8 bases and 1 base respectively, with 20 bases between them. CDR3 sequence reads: CSSNTVGALNTGELFF. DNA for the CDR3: TGCAGTAGCAACACGGTGGGGGCCCTGAACACCGGGGAGCTGTTTTTT.

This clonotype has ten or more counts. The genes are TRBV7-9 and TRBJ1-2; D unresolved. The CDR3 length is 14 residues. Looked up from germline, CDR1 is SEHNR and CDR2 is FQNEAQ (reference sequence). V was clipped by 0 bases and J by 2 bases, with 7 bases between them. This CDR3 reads CASSLAAENYGYTF. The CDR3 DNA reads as TGTGCCAGCAGCTTAGCTGCGGAGAACTATGGCTACACCTTC. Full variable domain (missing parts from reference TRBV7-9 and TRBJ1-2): DTGVSQNPRHKITKRGQNVTFRCDPISEHNRLYWYRQTLGQGPEFLTYFQNEAQLEKSRLLSDRFSAERPKGSFSTLEIQRTEQGDSAMYLCASSLAAENYGYTFGSGTRLTVV.

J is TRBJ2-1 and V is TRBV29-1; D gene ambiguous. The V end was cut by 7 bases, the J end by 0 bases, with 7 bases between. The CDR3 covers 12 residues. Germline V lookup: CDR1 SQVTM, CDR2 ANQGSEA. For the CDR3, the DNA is TGCAGCGCCGGGTACTCCTACAATGAGCAGTTCTTC. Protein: CSAGYSYNEQFF.

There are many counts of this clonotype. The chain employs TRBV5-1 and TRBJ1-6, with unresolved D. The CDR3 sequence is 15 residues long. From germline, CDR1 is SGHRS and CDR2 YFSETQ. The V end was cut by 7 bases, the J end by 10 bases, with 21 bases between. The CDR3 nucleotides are TGCGCCAGCCGCCCAGGTTCGGATCTTGGCTCACCCCTCCACTTT. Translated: CASRPGSDLGSPLHF.

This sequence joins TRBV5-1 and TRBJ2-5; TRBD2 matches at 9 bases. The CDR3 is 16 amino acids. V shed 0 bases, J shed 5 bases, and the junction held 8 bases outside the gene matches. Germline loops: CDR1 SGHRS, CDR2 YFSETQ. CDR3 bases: TGCGCCAGCAGCTTGGAGGGAGCTAGCGGGGCCGAGACCCAGTACTTC. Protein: CASSLEGASGAETQYF.

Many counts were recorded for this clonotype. The CDR3: CASSSRQGRTYEQYF. The CDR3 bases are TGTGCCAGCAGCTCGCGGCAGGGGAGGACCTACGAGCAGTACTTC. J is TRBJ2-7 and V is TRBV7-9; perhaps D is TRBD1 or TRBD2 (6 bases each). The V end was cut by 4 bases, the J end by 2 bases, with 15 bases between. Germline lookup yields CDR1 SEHNR and CDR2 FQNEAQ (reference sequence). This CDR3 region has 15 residues.

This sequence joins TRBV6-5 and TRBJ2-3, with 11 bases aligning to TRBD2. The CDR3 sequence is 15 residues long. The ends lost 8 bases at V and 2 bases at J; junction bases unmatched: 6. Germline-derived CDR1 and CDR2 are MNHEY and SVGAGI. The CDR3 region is CASRGTSGNTDTQYF. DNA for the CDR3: TGTGCCAGCCGAGGGACTAGCGGAAACACAGATACGCAGTATTTT.

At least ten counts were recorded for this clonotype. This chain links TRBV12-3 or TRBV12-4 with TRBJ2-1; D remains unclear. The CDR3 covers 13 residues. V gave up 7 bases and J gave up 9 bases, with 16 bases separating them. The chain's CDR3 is CASTVAPSGEQFF. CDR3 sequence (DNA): TGTGCCAGCACCGTGGCCCCCTCGGGTGAGCAGTTCTTC.